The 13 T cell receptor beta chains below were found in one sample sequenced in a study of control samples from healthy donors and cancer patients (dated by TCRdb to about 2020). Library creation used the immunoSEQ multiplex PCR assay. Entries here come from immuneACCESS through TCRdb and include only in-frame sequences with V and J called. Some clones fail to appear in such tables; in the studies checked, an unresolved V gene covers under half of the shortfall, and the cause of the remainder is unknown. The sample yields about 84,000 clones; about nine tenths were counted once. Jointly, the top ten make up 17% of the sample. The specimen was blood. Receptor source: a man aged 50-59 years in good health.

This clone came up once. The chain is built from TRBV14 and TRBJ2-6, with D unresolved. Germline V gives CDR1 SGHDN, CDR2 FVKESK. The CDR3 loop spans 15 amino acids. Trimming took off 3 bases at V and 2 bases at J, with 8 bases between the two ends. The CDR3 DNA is TGTGCCAGCAGCCACAAGGGCCCTGGGGCCAACGTCCTGACTTTC. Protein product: CASSHKGPGANVLTF.

CDR3 sequence: CASSLSLTGGYTF. The CDR3 nucleotides are TGTGCCAGCAGTTTATCGTTGACGGGAGGCTACACCTTC. The chain recombines TRBV27 with TRBJ1-2; D not resolved. This CDR3 has 13 residues. V lost 0 bases to trimming and J lost 8 bases, with 10 bases between them. Germline V gene data show CDR1 as MNHEY and CDR2 as SMNVEV (reference sequence).

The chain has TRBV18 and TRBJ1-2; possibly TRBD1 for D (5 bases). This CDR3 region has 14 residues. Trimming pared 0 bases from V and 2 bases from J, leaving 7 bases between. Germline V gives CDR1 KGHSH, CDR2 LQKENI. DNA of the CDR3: TGTGCCAGCTCACCACCGGCAGGGAACTATGGCTACACCTTC. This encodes CASSPPAGNYGYTF.

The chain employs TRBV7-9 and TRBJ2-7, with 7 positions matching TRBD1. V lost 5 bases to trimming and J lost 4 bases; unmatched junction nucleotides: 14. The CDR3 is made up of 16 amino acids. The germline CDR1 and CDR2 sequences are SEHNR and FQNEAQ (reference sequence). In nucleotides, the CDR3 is TGTGCCAGCAGCCAAGACCTTGGGACAGCATCTTACGAGCAGTACTTC. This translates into CASSQDLGTASYEQYF.

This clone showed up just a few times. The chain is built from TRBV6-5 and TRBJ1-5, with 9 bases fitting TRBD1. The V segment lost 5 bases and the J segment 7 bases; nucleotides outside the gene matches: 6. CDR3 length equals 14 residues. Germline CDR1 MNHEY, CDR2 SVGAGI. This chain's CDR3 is CASSPDRGGQPQHF. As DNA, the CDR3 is TGTGCCAGCAGTCCGGACAGGGGAGGACAGCCCCAGCATTTT.

CDR3 in DNA: TGTGCCAGCAGCAAATCCGGGACAGGGTCCTACGAGCAGTACTTC. The encoded protein is CASSKSGTGSYEQYF. The rearrangement uses TRBV21-1 and TRBJ2-7; the DNA was not used to check the table's D call, TRBD1. TRBV21-1 has pseudogene status. This CDR3 is 15 amino acids long.

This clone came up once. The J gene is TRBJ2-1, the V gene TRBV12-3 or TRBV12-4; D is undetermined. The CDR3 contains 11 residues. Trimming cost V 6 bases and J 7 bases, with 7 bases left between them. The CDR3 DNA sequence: TGTGCCAGCAGCCTTCCTAATGAGCAGTTCTTC. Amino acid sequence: CASSLPNEQFF.

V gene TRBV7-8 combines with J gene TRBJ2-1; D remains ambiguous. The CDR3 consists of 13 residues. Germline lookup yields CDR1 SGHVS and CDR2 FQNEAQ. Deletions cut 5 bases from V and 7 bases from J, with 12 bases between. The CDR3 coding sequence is TGTGCCAGCAGCCCGGGCGTCGTAAATGAGCAGTTCTTC. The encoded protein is CASSPGVVNEQFF. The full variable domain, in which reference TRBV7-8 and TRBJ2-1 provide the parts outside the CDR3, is GAGVSQSPRYKVAKRGQDVALRCDPISGHVSLFWYQQALGQGPEFLTYFQNEAQLDKSGLPSDRFFAERPEGSVSTLKIQRTQQEDSAVYLCASSPGVVNEQFFGPGTRLTVL.

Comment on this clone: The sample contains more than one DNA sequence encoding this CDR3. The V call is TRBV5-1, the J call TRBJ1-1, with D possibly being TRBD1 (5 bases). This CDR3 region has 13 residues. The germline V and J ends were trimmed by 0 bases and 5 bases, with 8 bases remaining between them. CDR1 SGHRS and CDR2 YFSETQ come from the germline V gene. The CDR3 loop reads CASSLGTGTEAFF. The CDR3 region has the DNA TGCGCCAGCAGCTTGGGAACAGGAACTGAAGCTTTCTTT.

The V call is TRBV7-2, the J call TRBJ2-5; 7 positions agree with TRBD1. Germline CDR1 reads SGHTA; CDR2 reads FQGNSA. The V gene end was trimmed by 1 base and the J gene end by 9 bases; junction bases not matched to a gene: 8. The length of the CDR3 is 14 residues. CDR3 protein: CASSLGGNRGPQYF. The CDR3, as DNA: TGTGCCAGCAGCTTAGGTGGGAATAGGGGGCCCCAGTACTTC.

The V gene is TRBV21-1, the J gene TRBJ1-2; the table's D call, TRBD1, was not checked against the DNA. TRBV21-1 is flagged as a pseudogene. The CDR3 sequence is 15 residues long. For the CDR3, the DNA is TGTGCCAGCACTTCGACAGGGGCCGCTATCTATGGCTACACCTTC. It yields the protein CASTSTGAAIYGYTF.

In nucleotides, the CDR3 is TGTGCCAGCGGCAACCGGGACAGGGCCCAAGAGACCCAGTACTTC. Translation: CASGNRDRAQETQYF. The chain uses TRBV18 and TRBJ2-5, with 9 bases matching TRBD1. Germline CDR1 is KGHSH and CDR2 is LQKENI. The CDR3 is 15 residues long. The V and J ends lost 8 bases and 1 base, in that order; junction bases with no gene match: 8.

CDR3 residues: CASSHLGEKLFF. The CDR3, as DNA: TGTGCCAGCAGCCACCTTGGAGAAAAACTGTTTTTT. The chain uses TRBV6-5 and TRBJ1-4; D is unresolved. V lost 6 bases and J 8 bases, leaving 10 bases between the germline ends. The CDR3 has 12 residues. Germline loops: CDR1 MNHEY, CDR2 SVGAGI.